This is a list of T cell receptor beta chains from one sample in a study of blood T cells in healthy people across ages. TCRdb itself ran the 5' RACE reads through MiXCR, one entry per CDR3 protein. The repertoire consists of more than 800,000 distinct CDR3 sequences, with about 28% occurring once and the leading ten covering 17%. The material sequenced was blood. The receptors were sampled from a woman aged 80 or over in good health. Each CDR3 is given with its conserved first and last residue. The order of the fields is clone size, D gene, V gene, J gene, CDR3 DNA, CDR3 protein. D genes are given only for firm matches. Clone size is stated in some rows and not others, as once, few, many or a class when expanded.

size: many
D: -
V: TRBV20-1
J: TRBJ2-1
DNA: TGCAGTGCTAGAGATAGGGCGGGCCACTCCTACAATGAGCAGTTCTTC
CDR3: CSARDRAGHSYNEQFF

size: few
D: -
V: TRBV7-2
J: TRBJ1-1
DNA: TGTGCCAGCAGAAACGACGGCATGAACACTGAAGCTTTCTTT
CDR3: CASRNDGMNTEAFF

size: -
D: -
V: TRBV2
J: TRBJ1-1
DNA: TGTGCCAGCAGTGTGACCCCAGGGGTTAGGACTGAAGCTTTCTTT
CDR3: CASSVTPGVRTEAFF

size: few
D: TRBD2
V: TRBV14
J: TRBJ2-1
DNA: TGTGCCAGCAGCCAATTATCCCGGGGGGGCAATTACAATGAGCAGTTCTTC
CDR3: CASSQLSRGGNYNEQFF

size: few
D: TRBD2
V: TRBV20-1
J: TRBJ2-3
DNA: TGCAGTGCTAGAGCTAGCGGGGGGGCCGTAACAGATACGCAGTATTTT
CDR3: CSARASGGAVTDTQYF

size: -
D: -
V: TRBV5-5
J: TRBJ2-7
DNA: TGTGCCAGCAGCCCATCGACAGACAACAATGAGCAGGACTTC
CDR3: CASSPSTDNNEQDF

size: many
D: TRBD2
V: TRBV7-2
J: TRBJ2-1
DNA: TGTGCCAGCAGCTTAGGACTAGCGGGGAACAATGAGCAGTTCTTC
CDR3: CASSLGLAGNNEQFF

size: many
D: TRBD1
V: TRBV2
J: TRBJ2-4
DNA: TGTGCCAGCAGCTCCCGCCAGGGACAGGGGGCGCCTTTAGCCAAAAACATTCAGTACTTC
CDR3: CASSSRQGQGAPLAKNIQYF

size: many
D: -
V: TRBV18
J: TRBJ2-1
DNA: TGTGCCAGCTCAGCAAGGGACTTCAGCTCCTACAATGAGCAGTTCTTC
CDR3: CASSARDFSSYNEQFF

size: -
D: -
V: TRBV25-1
J: TRBJ1-6
DNA: TGTGCCAGCAGTGAACGTGTGGGGGCTTATAATTCACCCCCCCACTTT
CDR3: CASSERVGAYNSPPHF